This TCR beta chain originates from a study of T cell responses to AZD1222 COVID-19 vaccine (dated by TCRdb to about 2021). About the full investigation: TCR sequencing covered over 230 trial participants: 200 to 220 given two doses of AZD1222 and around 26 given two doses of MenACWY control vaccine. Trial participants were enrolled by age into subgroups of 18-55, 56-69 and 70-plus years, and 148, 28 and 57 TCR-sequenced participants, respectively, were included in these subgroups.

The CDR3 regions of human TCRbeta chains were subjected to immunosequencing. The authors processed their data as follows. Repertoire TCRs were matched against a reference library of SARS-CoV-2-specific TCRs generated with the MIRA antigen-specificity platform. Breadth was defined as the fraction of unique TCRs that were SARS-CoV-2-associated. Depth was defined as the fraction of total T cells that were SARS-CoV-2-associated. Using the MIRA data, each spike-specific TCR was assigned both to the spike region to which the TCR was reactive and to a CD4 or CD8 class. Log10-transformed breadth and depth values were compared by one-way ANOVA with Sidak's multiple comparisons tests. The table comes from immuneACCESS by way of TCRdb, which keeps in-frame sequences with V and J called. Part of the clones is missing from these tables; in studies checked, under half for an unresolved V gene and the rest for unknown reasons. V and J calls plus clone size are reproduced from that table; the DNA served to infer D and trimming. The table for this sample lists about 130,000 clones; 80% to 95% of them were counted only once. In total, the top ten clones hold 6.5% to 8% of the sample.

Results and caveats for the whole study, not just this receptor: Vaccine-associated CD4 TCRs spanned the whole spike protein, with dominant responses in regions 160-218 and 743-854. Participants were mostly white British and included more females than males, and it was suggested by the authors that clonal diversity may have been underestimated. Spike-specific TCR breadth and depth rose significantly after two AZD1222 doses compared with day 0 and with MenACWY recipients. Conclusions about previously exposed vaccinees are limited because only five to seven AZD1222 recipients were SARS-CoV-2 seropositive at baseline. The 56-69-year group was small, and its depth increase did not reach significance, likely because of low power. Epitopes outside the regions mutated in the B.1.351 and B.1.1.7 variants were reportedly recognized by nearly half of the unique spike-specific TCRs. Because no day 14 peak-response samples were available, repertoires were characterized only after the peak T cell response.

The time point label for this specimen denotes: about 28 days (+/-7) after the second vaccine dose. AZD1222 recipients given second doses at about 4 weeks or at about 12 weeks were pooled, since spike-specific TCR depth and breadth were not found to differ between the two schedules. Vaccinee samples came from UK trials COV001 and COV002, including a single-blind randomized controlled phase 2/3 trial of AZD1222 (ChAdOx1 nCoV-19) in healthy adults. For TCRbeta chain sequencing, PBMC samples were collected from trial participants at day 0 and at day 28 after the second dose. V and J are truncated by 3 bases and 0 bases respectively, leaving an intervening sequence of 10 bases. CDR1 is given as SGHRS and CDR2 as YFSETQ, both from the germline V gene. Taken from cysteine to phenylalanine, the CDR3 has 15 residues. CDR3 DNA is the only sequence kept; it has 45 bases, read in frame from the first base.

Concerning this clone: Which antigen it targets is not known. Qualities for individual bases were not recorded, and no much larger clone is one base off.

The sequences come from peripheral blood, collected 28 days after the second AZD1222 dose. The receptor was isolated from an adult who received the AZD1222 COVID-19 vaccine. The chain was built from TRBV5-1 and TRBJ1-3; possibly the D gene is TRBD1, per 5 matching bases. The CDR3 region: CASSSDGGSGNTIYF. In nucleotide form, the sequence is TGCGCCAGCAGCTCAGATGGGGGCTCTGGAAACACCATATATTTT.